This TCR beta chain was documented in a study of cytomegalovirus exposure and HLA in healthy donors. Study-wide results and limits: One variant, a missense change in DCLRE1C, was linked in a later analysis to TCR beta V- and J-gene trimming. Judged likely to be a sequencing artifact was a cluster of highly shared sequence variants.

Turning to this clone: Its specificity is not known.

The PCR was carried out with 60 Vbeta primers and 13 Jbeta primers. Measured with immunoSEQ multiplex PCR; TCRdb has only the in-frame clones, and not every one. The sample has about 61,000 clones, 89% seen once. The CDR3 has 11 residues. V was clipped by 3 bases and J by 10 bases, with 7 bases between them. Germline V gene data show CDR1 as SGHTA and CDR2 as FQGTGA. Sample: PBMCs. The chain has TRBV7-3 and TRBJ2-1, with D tentatively TRBD2 (6 bases). This clonotype was obtained from a man younger than 45 in good health and CMV-seropositive. In DNA, the CDR3 is TGTGCCAGCAGCTTCGGGGGAGAGCAGTTCTTC. This sequence encodes CASSFGGEQFF.